Reported below is one TCR beta chain. Trimming stripped 1 base from V and 0 bases from J, with 7 bases between. In germline, CDR1 is DFQATT, CDR2 SNEGSKA (reference sequence). This CDR3 contains 14 residues. The use of a sample-barcoded 5' primer and a J-beta primer mix characterized a second PCR of 7 to 11 cycles. TCRdb independently ran MiXCR on the 5' RACE reads; one entry per CDR3 protein. The table has about 1.1 million distinct CDR3 sequences, around two fifths seen once. These data are taken from a study of blood T cells in healthy people across ages. The chain combines TRBV20-1 with TRBJ1-5; D perhaps matches TRBD1 (5 bases). Sequencing was done on a sample of blood. This TCR derives from a man aged 18 to 29 in good health. CDR3 nucleotide sequence: TGCAGTGCTAGAGGGGACTATAGCAATCAGCCCCAGCATTTT. This translates into CSARGDYSNQPQHF.